The TCR beta chain under discussion was sequenced for a study of cytomegalovirus exposure and HLA in healthy donors. The study, taken as a whole, reports: Most TCRs appeared rarely, but some public TCRs recurred in many donors. Reportedly, cytomegalovirus status was diagnosed with high sensitivity and specificity.

The repertoire was sequenced with immunoSEQ multiplex PCR; TCRdb's copy has only in-frame clones and lacks some. The repertoire holds 150,000 or so clones, roughly 86% seen once, with around 2.1% in the top ten. The germline V gene has CDR1 MDHEN and CDR2 SYDVKM. The CDR3 contains 15 residues. V was trimmed by 3 bases and J by 5 bases, leaving 14 bases between them. Concerning this clone itself: Its antigen is not known.

Material: PBMCs. The receptor's source is a human donor in good health. This chain links TRBV28 with TRBJ2-1; D not certain. The CDR3 loop reads CASSFLRALHNEQFF. The CDR3 DNA follows: TGTGCCAGCAGTTTTCTGCGAGCCCTCCACAATGAGCAGTTCTTC.